This TCR beta chain was profiled in a study of blood T cells in healthy people across ages. Comment on this clonotype: Its target is not known. An end of the junction differs from the germline gene, which may be a read error.

Through a sample-barcoded 5' primer and a J-beta primer mix, a second PCR was run for about 6 to 11 cycles. TCRdb recomputed calls from the 5' RACE reads with MiXCR, one row per CDR3 protein. The profile shows 600,000 to 1,000,000 distinct CDR3 sequences, 58% of them singletons. Study-level findings and limits: Comparison with aged donors showed that long-lived donors had more naive CD4+ cells and higher diversity. Per million T cells, TCR beta diversity dropped roughly linearly as age increased.

Per sample, no less than 5 micrograms of total RNA were extracted. The sequence was collected from a man in his thirties or forties in good health. The specimen was blood.

CDR3 nucleotides: TGCAGCGTTGGACTCCCCCGCAATGGGCAGTTCTTC. Encoded protein: CSVGLPRNGQFF. The genes are TRBV29-1 and TRBJ2-1, with D hard to call. Germline V gene lookup returns CDR1 SQVTM and CDR2 ANQGSEA. CDR3 length equals 12 residues.